This T cell receptor (beta chain) appears in the sequencing data of a study of CD8 T cells in ankylosing spondylitis. Study-level findings and limits: Researchers report that disease-linked clones proved CD8+ and relatively rare in peripheral blood. Clones tied to disease were said to be significantly enriched in matched ankylosing spondylitis synovial fluid.

This clonotype was found a few times. Its antigen remains unidentified. One entry per CDR3 protein, called by TCRdb with MiXCR from the 5' RACE reads. This repertoire shows approximately 290,000 distinct CDR3 sequences, about 20% found once; its top ten account for 3.5%. With 8 bases removed from V and 2 bases from J, the gap between germline ends came to 4 bases. The CDR3 runs to 12 residues. CDR1 MNHEY and CDR2 SMNVEV come from the germline V gene (reference sequence). The sequencing input was blood, either unsorted or a sorted T cell fraction (not recorded which). The sequence was obtained from a female donor with ankylosing spondylitis or in good health (not recorded which). The rearrangement joins TRBV27 to TRBJ2-6; no firm D call. CDR3 DNA: TGTGCCAGCGGGGCTGGGGCCAACGTCCTGACTTTC. Amino acids: CASGAGANVLTF.